This TCR beta chain originates from a study of shared clonotypes between healthy human individuals. The wider study: The composition of the donors was two women and a few men aged 18 to 49.

Splitting of each subset's genomic DNA was done evenly across several immunoSEQ plates. Here immunoSEQ multiplex PCR was the method, and the copy in TCRdb shows in-frame clones only, minus some. The sample records hundreds of thousands of clones, about 80% being singletons. The V end was cut by 1 base, the J end by 1 base, with 8 bases between. There are 15 residues in the CDR3. Per germline, CDR1 MGHRA and CDR2 YSYEKL. Comment on this clone: Its antigen is not known.

General observations from the study: Researchers found naive subsets generally carried larger estimated richness than memory subsets.

The rearrangement uses TRBV4-1 and TRBJ1-3; D is unresolved. Sequencing input: memory CD4+ T cells sorted from blood. Specified subset: CD45RA-negative fraction. The origin of this receptor is a woman aged 25-40 years in good health. CDR3 protein: CASSQVAGSGNTIYF. The CDR3 nucleotides read TGCGCCAGCAGCCAAGTAGCGGGGTCTGGAAACACCATATATTTT.